This entry features one T cell receptor (beta chain) sequence. The V and J ends lost 0 bases and 1 base respectively, with 6 bases between them. Germline V gene data show CDR1 as LGHNA and CDR2 as YNFKEQ. There are 14 residues in the CDR3. The entry originates in a study of Graves' ophthalmopathy and Graves' hyperthyroidism. Disease in donors with ophthalmopathy had moderate-to-severe activity, CAS ≥3, NOSPECS ≥4 and under 3 months' duration. The authors amplified TCR beta CDR3 regions from RNA transcripts. Second-round multiplex PCR followed a first-round RT-PCR using HTBI primers. From the multiplex PCR reads, TCRdb called clonotypes with MiXCR, one entry per CDR3 protein. The sample includes roughly 160,000 distinct CDR3 sequences, just under 40% seen only once; the top ten take roughly 8.9%.

This sequence originates from a man aged 25 to 45 with Graves' ophthalmopathy. Input material: peripheral blood. The gene calls are TRBV4-2 and TRBJ1-1; D call uncertain. The CDR3: CASSQEAGNTEAFF. The DNA of the CDR3 is TGTGCCAGCAGCCAAGAGGCTGGGAACACTGAAGCTTTCTTT.